Below are 26 T cell receptor beta chains sequenced from a single sample in a study of cytomegalovirus exposure and HLA in healthy donors. The PCR was carried out with 60 Vbeta primers and 13 Jbeta primers. The assay was immunoSEQ multiplex PCR, and TCRdb's table has in-frame clones only and misses some. The sample's table shows approximately 110,000 clones. Sequencing was carried out using PBMCs. Receptors originate from a man in his fifties or sixties in good health and CMV-seronegative.

The chain links TRBV5-6 to TRBJ1-2, with 7 bases aligning to TRBD1. Per germline, CDR1 SGHDT and CDR2 YYEEEE. V lost 0 bases and J lost 4; bases outside the gene matches: 3. This CDR3 contains 14 residues. CDR3 nucleotides: TGTGCCAGCAGCTTGGGACAGGGTACCTATGGCTACACCTTC. Translation: CASSLGQGTYGYTF.

The V and J genes are TRBV27 and TRBJ2-5; possibly TRBD2 for D (5 bases). V lost 2 bases to trimming and J lost 5 bases, with 15 bases between them. Germline assignment: CDR1 MNHEY and CDR2 SMNVEV (reference sequence). The CDR3 has 15 amino acids. CDR3 nucleotide sequence: TGTGCCAGCAGTTTAAGCGGCCCCTCCGCGGAGACCCAGTACTTC. Protein: CASSLSGPSAETQYF.

The J gene is TRBJ1-1, the V gene TRBV6-6; tentative D call: TRBD1 (5 bases). Between the trimmed V and J ends, which lost 5 bases and 1 base, there was a span of 8 bases. Per germline, CDR1 MNHNY and CDR2 SVGAGI (reference sequence). CDR3 length equals 13 residues. Here the CDR3 DNA reads TGTGCCAGCAGTGTGGACAAGAACACTGAAGCTTTCTTT. Its protein product is CASSVDKNTEAFF.

This chain links TRBV5-1 with TRBJ1-2, with D possibly matching TRBD1 (5 bases). The CDR3 has 15 residues. Germline V CDR1 and CDR2: SGHRS, YFSETQ. V was cut by 4 bases and J by 3 bases, with 16 bases left in between. CDR3 sequence: CASSLNPGLYYGYTF. The DNA for the CDR3 is TGCGCCAGCAGCCTAAATCCGGGACTATACTATGGCTACACCTTC.

The chain has TRBV5-6 and TRBJ1-2; the match to TRBD1 covers 7 bases. Germline assignment: CDR1 SGHDT and CDR2 YYEEEE. This CDR3 has 13 residues. The trim removed 4 bases at V and 5 bases at J, leaving 5 bases unmatched. This CDR3 reads CASSVSTGYGYTF. DNA of the CDR3: TGTGCCAGCAGCGTATCGACAGGGTATGGCTACACCTTC.

This rearrangement joins TRBV7-2 to TRBJ1-3, with 10 bases aligning to TRBD1. J was trimmed by 4 bases and V by 6 bases; bases with no gene match: 6. In germline, CDR1 is SGHTA, CDR2 FQGNSA. The CDR3 runs 15 residues. The DNA of the CDR3 is TGTGCCAGCAGTTCCGGGACAGGGGCCGGAAACACCATATATTTT. Amino acid sequence: CASSSGTGAGNTIYF.

The CDR3 here is CASSMISGAYEQYF. The CDR3 DNA sequence: TGTGCCAGTAGTATGATTTCAGGGGCCTACGAGCAGTACTTC. The genes are TRBV19 and TRBJ2-7; maybe TRBD1 (6 bases). The germline V gene encodes CDR1 LNHDA and CDR2 SQIVND (reference sequence). With 3 bases removed from V and 2 bases from J, the gap between germline ends came to 11 bases. The CDR3 runs to 14 residues.

The chain recombines TRBV5-5 with TRBJ1-3, with TRBD1 as a possible D gene (6 bases). Per the germline V gene, CDR1 is SGHKS and CDR2 is YYEKEE (reference sequence). The CDR3 consists of 15 residues. Trimming removed 1 base at V and 8 bases at J, with 16 bases between. The CDR3 nucleotides are TGTGCCAGCAGCTTGTCGCAGGGGAATAGGTACACCATATATTTT. The encoded protein is CASSLSQGNRYTIYF.

V gene TRBV5-1 combines with J gene TRBJ1-1; D remains unclear. V lost 4 bases to trimming and J lost 4 bases, with 20 bases between them. The CDR3 covers 16 residues. In germline, CDR1 is SGHRS, CDR2 YFSETQ. In DNA form, the CDR3 reads TGCGCCAGCAGCCTGGTGGGTGCAGGTAGTGGCACTGAAGCTTTCTTT. Protein product: CASSLVGAGSGTEAFF.

The CDR3 spells CASSRTGNTGELFF. CDR3 nucleotides: TGTGCCAGCTCCAGGACAGGGAACACCGGGGAGCTGTTTTTT. V usage is TRBV6-5 and J usage is TRBJ2-2; 7 nucleotides agree with TRBD1. The CDR3 consists of 14 residues. Germline trimming cut 8 bases from V and 1 base from J; bases unmatched to any gene: 4. In germline, CDR1 is MNHEY, CDR2 SVGAGI.

This chain joins TRBV19 and TRBJ2-1; 11 bases align to TRBD2. Germline V gene sequence: CDR1 LNHDA, CDR2 SQIVND (reference sequence). V shed 7 bases and J 6 bases; nucleotides not matched to a gene: 11. The CDR3 is 16 amino acids. The CDR3 loop reads CASTKNSGRAVNEQFF. The CDR3 DNA reads TGTGCCAGTACCAAAAATAGCGGGAGGGCCGTCAATGAGCAGTTCTTC.

The rearrangement links TRBV5-4 to TRBJ2-2, with D possibly matching TRBD2 (5 bases). Trimming pared 4 bases from V and 5 bases from J, leaving 9 bases between. The V gene's germline CDR1 is SGHNT and CDR2 YYREEE (reference sequence). The CDR3 covers 13 residues. The CDR3 DNA reads as TGTGCCAGCAGCGCCCGGAGGACCGGGGAGCTGTTTTTT. It is translated as CASSARRTGELFF.

This chain uses TRBV10-3 with TRBJ2-1, with 9 bases lining up with TRBD1. The V and J ends lost 7 bases and 7 bases, in that order; junction bases with no gene match: 8. Germline V lookup: CDR1 ENHRY, CDR2 SYGVKD. The length of the CDR3 is 14 residues. The CDR3 coding sequence is TGTGCCATCACCTTGGACAGGGGTGGGAATGAGCAGTTCTTC. Translation gives CAITLDRGGNEQFF.

This chain uses TRBV10-3 with TRBJ2-2; a possible D gene is TRBD1 (5 bases). CDR3 length: 15 residues. The V end was cut by 2 bases, the J end by 1 base, with 8 bases between. CDR1 is ENHRY, CDR2 SYGVKD, per germline. The CDR3 loop reads CAISEDSMNTGELFF. CDR3 DNA: TGTGCCATCAGTGAGGACAGTATGAACACCGGGGAGCTGTTTTTT.

The J gene is TRBJ2-3, the V gene TRBV14, with 9 bases lining up with TRBD2. The CDR3 extends over 16 amino acids. Per the germline V gene, CDR1 is SGHDN and CDR2 is FVKESK. The junction had 5 bases not matched to a gene; V was cut back by 4 bases and J by 0 bases. This CDR3 is CASSPRLAASTDTQYF. CDR3 DNA: TGTGCCAGCAGCCCGCGACTAGCGGCTAGCACAGATACGCAGTATTTT.

The chain is built from TRBV2 and TRBJ1-2; D remains unclear. The germline CDR1 and CDR2 sequences are SNHLY and FYNNEI. The CDR3 runs to 12 residues. V dropped 10 bases and J dropped 4 bases, with 13 bases sitting between them. The CDR3 reads CANNEGGYGYTF. CDR3 in DNA: TGTGCCAACAACGAGGGTGGCTATGGCTACACCTTC.

The V and J genes are TRBV19 and TRBJ1-6; 8 nucleotides align to TRBD1. Trimming removed 5 bases from V and 0 bases from J; junction bases left unmatched: 6. From germline, CDR1 is LNHDA and CDR2 SQIVND (reference sequence). This CDR3 is built from 17 residues. CDR3 loop: CASSFQGASSYNSPLHF. CDR3 DNA: TGTGCCAGTAGTTTCCAGGGGGCGAGCTCCTATAATTCACCCCTCCACTTT.

The genes are TRBV7-2 and TRBJ1-2; 7 bases line up with TRBD1. The CDR3 consists of 13 residues. CDR1 is SGHTA, CDR2 FQGNSA, per germline. Trimming at V came to 6 bases and at J to 8 bases, leaving 9 bases not matched to a gene. CDR3 DNA sequence: TGTGCCAGCAGTTATGACAGGGCAGGAGGCTACACCTTC. It translates to CASSYDRAGGYTF.

As DNA, the CDR3 is TGCAGCGTTGCGGACAGACCCATTGGCTACACCTTC. This gives the protein CSVADRPIGYTF. The V and J genes are TRBV29-1 and TRBJ1-2, with D maybe TRBD1 (6 bases). The V gene's germline CDR1 is SQVTM and CDR2 ANQGSEA. The CDR3 is made up of 12 amino acids. V was clipped by 4 bases and J by 7 bases, with 13 bases between them.

This rearrangement joins TRBV19 to TRBJ1-2; TRBD1 matches at 7 bases. There are 12 residues in the CDR3. Germline-derived CDR1 and CDR2 are LNHDA and SQIVND (reference sequence). V lost 5 bases, J lost 6 bases, and 3 bases stayed unmatched. CDR3 sequence reads: CASSLGGNGYTF. As DNA, the CDR3 is TGTGCCAGTAGTTTAGGGGGCAATGGCTACACCTTC.

The rearrangement links TRBV9 to TRBJ1-1; 12 bases are shared with TRBD1. Trimming removed 4 bases from V and 3 bases from J; junction bases left unmatched: 10. The germline V gene has CDR1 SGDLS and CDR2 YYNGEE. There are 17 residues in the CDR3. CDR3 in DNA: TGTGCCAGCAGCATTAACCGGGACAGGGGGCTAGACACTGAAGCTTTCTTT. Its translation is CASSINRDRGLDTEAFF.

The chain is built from TRBV29-1 and TRBJ1-3; D gene unclear. V was trimmed by 2 bases and J by 1 base, leaving 6 bases between them. CDR1 is SQVTM, CDR2 ANQGSEA, per germline. This CDR3 contains 13 residues. The chain's CDR3 is CSVEIASGNTIYF. CDR3 nucleotides: TGCAGCGTTGAAATCGCGTCTGGAAACACCATATATTTT.

V and J are TRBV14 and TRBJ1-1, with D uncertain. Germline-derived CDR1 and CDR2 are SGHDN and FVKESK. The CDR3 covers 15 residues. Trimming removed 2 bases from V and 4 bases from J, with 14 bases in between. This CDR3 reads CASSQYRGVGTEAFF. The CDR3 nucleotides are TGTGCCAGCAGCCAATATCGGGGTGTTGGCACTGAAGCTTTCTTT.

V is TRBV7-2 and J is TRBJ2-7; 7 nucleotides line up with TRBD1. The germline CDR1 and CDR2 sequences are SGHTA and FQGNSA. V trimming: 1 base; J trimming: 1 base; junction bases outside the gene matches: 7. This CDR3 region has 16 residues. CDR3 DNA: TGTGCCAGCAGCTTAGAGCGGCAGGGGGTTTCCTACGAGCAGTACTTC. This codes for CASSLERQGVSYEQYF.

The chain has TRBV6-5 and TRBJ2-3, with 9 nucleotides matching TRBD2. Germline V gene lookup returns CDR1 MNHEY and CDR2 SVGAGI. V trimming: 5 bases; J trimming: 5 bases; junction bases outside the gene matches: 8. The CDR3 consists of 15 residues. The CDR3: CASSTAGGQGDTQYF. The CDR3 region has the DNA TGTGCCAGCAGTACTGCGGGGGGGCAAGGAGATACGCAGTATTTT.

The V call is TRBV5-1, the J call TRBJ1-2; no reliable D call. Trimming took off 0 bases at V and 5 bases at J, with 8 bases between the two ends. This CDR3 is built from 13 residues. The germline gives CDR1 SGHRS, CDR2 YFSETQ. In nucleotides, the CDR3 is TGCGCCAGCAGCTTGGAGACTCTATATGGCTACACCTTC. It yields the protein CASSLETLYGYTF.